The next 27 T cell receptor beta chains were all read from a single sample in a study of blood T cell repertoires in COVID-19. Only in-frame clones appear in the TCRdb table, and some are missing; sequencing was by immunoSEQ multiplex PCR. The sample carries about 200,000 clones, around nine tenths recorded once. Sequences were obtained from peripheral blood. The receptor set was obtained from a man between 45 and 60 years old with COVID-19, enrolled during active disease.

The CDR3 loop reads CASSLDPGAGVVGDTQYF. For the CDR3, the DNA is TGTGCCAGCAGCTTAGACCCTGGAGCGGGAGTAGTCGGGGATACGCAGTATTTT. V usage is TRBV11-2 and J usage is TRBJ2-3, with 8 bases aligning to TRBD2. V trimming: 0 bases; J trimming: 6 bases; junction bases outside the gene matches: 14. The CDR3 has 18 residues. CDR1 and CDR2 (germline): SGHAT, FQNNGV.

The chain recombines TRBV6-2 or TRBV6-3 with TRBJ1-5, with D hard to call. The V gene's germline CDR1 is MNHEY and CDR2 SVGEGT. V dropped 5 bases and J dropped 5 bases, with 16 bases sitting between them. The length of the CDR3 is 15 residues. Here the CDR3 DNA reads TGTGCCAGCAGTGCGTCCGGGAGAGACTATCAGCCCCAGCATTTT. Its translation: CASSASGRDYQPQHF.

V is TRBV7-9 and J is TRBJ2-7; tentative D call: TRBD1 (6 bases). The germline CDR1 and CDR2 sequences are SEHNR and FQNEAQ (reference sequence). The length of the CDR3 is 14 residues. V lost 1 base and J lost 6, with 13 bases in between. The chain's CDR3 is CASSLEGQRGEQYF. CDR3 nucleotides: TGTGCCAGCAGCTTAGAGGGACAAAGAGGCGAGCAGTACTTC.

Here the CDR3 DNA reads TGTGCCAGCAGTCAGACTAGCGGGAGGCTAAATGAGCAGTTCTTC. This translates into CASSQTSGRLNEQFF. J is TRBJ2-1 and V is TRBV6-5, with 13 bases matching TRBD2. This CDR3 spans 15 amino acids. J lost 7 bases, V lost 5 bases, and 5 bases had no gene match. In germline, CDR1 is MNHEY, CDR2 SVGAGI.

The CDR3 loop reads CASSYSLFLEKQFF. CDR3 bases: TGTGCCAGCAGTTACTCACTTTTCCTAGAAAAGCAGTTCTTC. The chain links TRBV6-5 to TRBJ2-1; D is unresolved. V lost 0 bases, J lost 11 bases, and 14 bases lay in between. Per the germline V gene, CDR1 is MNHEY and CDR2 is SVGAGI. The CDR3 has 14 amino acids.

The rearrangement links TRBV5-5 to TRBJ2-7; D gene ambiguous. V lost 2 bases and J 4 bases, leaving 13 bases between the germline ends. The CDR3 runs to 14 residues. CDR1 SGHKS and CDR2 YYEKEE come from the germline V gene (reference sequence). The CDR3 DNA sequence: TGTGCCAGCAGCTTTGTGTTAACATCGTACGAGCAGTACTTC. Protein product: CASSFVLTSYEQYF.

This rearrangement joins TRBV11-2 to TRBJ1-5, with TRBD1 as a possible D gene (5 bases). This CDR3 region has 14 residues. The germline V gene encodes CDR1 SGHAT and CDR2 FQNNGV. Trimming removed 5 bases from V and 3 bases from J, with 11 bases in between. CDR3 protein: CASSQDSYNQPQHF. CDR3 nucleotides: TGTGCCAGCAGCCAAGACAGCTACAATCAGCCCCAGCATTTT.

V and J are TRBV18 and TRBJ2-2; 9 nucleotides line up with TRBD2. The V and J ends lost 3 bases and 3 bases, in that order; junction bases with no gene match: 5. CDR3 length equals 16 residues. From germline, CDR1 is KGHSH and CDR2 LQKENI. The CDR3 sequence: CASSPLGGRDTGELFF. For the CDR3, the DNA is TGTGCCAGCTCACCGCTCGGCGGGAGGGACACCGGGGAGCTGTTTTTT.

CDR3 coding DNA: TGTGCCACCAGTGATTGGACAGGGATCCGAGAAAAACTGTTTTTT. Protein product: CATSDWTGIREKLFF. The chain joins TRBV24-1 to TRBJ1-4, with 8 bases aligning to TRBD1. The CDR3 totals 15 residues. Germline-derived CDR1 and CDR2 are KGHDR and SFDVKD. V trimming: 2 bases; J trimming: 8 bases; junction bases outside the gene matches: 6.

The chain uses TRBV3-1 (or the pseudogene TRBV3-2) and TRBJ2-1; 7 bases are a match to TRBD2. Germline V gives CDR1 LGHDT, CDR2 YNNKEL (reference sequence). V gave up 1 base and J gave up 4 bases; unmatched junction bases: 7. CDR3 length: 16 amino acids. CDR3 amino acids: CASSQGRPSGYNEQFF. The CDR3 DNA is TGTGCCAGCAGCCAAGGGAGGCCTAGCGGATACAATGAGCAGTTCTTC.

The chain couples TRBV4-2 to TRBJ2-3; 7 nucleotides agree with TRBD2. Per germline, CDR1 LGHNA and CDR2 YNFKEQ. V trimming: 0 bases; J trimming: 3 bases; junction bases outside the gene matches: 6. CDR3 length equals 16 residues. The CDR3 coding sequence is TGTGCCAGCAGCCAAGATCCGGGAGGAGGTACAGATACGCAGTATTTT. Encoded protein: CASSQDPGGGTDTQYF.

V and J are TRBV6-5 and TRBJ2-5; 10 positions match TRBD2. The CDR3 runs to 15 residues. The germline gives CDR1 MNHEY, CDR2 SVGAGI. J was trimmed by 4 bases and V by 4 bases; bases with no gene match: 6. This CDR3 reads CASSSGLAKGETQYF. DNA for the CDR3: TGTGCCAGCAGTTCGGGACTAGCGAAGGGAGAGACCCAGTACTTC.

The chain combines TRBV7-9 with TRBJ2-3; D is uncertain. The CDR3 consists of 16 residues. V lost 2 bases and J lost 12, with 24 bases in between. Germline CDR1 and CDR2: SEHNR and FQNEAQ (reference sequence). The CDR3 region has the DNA TGTGCCAGCAGCTTAACTCCAACCACGACTTCCCTTCGCCAGTATTTT. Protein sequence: CASSLTPTTTSLRQYF.

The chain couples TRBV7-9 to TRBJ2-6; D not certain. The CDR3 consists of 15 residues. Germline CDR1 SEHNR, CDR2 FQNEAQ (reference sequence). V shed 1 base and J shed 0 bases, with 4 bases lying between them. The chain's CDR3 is CASSLGVSGANVLTF. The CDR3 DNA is TGTGCCAGCAGCTTAGGAGTCTCTGGGGCCAACGTCCTGACTTTC.

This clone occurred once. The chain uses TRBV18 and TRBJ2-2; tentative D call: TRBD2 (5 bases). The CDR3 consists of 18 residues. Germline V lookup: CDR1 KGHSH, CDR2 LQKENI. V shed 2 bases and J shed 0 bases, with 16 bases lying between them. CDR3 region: CASSPYVRPGTNTGELFF. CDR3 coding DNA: TGTGCCAGCTCACCATACGTTCGTCCCGGGACGAACACCGGGGAGCTGTTTTTT. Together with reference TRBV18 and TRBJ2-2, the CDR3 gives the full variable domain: NAGVMQNPRHLVRRRGQEARLRCSPMKGHSHVYWYRQLPEEGLKFMVYLQKENIIDESGMPKERFSAEFPKEGPSILRIQQVVRGDSAAYFCASSPYVRPGTNTGELFFGEGSRLTVL.

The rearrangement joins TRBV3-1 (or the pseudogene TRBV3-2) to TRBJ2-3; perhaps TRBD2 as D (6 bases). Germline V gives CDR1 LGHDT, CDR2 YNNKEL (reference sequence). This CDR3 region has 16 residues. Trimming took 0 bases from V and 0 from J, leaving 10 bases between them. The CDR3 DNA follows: TGTGCCAGCAGCCAAGACACTGCGGGGAGCACAGATACGCAGTATTTT. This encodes CASSQDTAGSTDTQYF.

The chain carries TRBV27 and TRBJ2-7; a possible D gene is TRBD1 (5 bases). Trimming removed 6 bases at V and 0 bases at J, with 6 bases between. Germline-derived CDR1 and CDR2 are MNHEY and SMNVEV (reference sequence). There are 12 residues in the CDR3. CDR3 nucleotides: TGTGCCAGCAGGGACAACTCCTACGAGCAGTACTTC. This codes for CASRDNSYEQYF.

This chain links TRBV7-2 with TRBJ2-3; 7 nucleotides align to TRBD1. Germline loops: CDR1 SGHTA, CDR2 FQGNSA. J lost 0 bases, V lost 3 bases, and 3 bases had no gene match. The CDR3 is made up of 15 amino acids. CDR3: CASSLDRTSTDTQYF. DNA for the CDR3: TGTGCCAGCAGCTTGGACAGGACAAGCACAGATACGCAGTATTTT.

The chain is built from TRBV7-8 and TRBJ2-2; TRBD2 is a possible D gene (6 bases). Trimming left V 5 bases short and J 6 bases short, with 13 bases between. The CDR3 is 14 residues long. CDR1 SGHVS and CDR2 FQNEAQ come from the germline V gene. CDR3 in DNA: TGTGCCAGCAGCCCAGGGCGGGATTCCGGGGAGCTGTTTTTT. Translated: CASSPGRDSGELFF.

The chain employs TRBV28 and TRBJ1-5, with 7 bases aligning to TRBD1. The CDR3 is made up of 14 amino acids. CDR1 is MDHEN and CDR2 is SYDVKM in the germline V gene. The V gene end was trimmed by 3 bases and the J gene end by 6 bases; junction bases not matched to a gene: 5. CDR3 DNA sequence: TGTGCCAGCAGTTTGGTGCAGGGGGTTCAGCCCCAGCATTTT. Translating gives CASSLVQGVQPQHF.

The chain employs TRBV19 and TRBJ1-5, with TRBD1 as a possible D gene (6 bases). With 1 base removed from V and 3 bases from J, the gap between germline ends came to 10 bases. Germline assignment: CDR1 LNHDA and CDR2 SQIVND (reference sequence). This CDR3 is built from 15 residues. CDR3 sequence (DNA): TGTGCCAGTAGTATAGGAACAGGGTACAATCAGCCCCAGCATTTT. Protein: CASSIGTGYNQPQHF.

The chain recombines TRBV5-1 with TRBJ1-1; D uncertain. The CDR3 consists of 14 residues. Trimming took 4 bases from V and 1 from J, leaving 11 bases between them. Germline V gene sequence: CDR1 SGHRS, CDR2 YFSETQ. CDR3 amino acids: CASSIGEQNTEAFF. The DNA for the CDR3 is TGCGCCAGCAGCATCGGGGAACAGAACACTGAAGCTTTCTTT.

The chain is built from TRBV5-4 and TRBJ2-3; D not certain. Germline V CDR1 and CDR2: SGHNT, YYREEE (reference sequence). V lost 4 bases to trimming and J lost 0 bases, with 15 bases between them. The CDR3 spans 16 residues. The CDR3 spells CASSMLSLSSTDTQYF. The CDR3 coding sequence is TGTGCCAGCAGCATGTTGTCTCTCTCTAGCACAGATACGCAGTATTTT.

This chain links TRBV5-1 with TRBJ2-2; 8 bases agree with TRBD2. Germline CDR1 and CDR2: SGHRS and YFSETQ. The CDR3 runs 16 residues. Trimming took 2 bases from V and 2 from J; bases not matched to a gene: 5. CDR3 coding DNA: TGCGCCAGCAGCTTCGGCGCGGGGGGAAACACCGGGGAGCTGTTTTTT. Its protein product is CASSFGAGGNTGELFF.

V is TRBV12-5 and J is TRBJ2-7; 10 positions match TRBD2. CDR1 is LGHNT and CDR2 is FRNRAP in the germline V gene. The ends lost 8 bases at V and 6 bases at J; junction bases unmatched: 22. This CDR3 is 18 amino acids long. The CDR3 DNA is TGTGCTAGTACCCCTGACAGAATACTTTCTAGCGGGAGAAGCGAGCAGTACTTC. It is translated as CASTPDRILSSGRSEQYF. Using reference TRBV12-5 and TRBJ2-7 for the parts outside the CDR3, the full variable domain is DARVTQTPRHKVTEMGQEVTMRCQPILGHNTVFWYRQTMMQGLELLAYFRNRAPLDDSGMPKDRFSAEMPDATLATLKIQPSEPRDSAVYFCASTPDRILSSGRSEQYFGPGTRLTVT.

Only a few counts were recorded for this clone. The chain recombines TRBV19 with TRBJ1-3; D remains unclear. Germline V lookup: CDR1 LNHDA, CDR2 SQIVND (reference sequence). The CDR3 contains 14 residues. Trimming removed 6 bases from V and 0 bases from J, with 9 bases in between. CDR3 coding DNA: TGTGCCAGTAGGACACTTCACTCTGGAAACACCATATATTTT. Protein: CASRTLHSGNTIYF.

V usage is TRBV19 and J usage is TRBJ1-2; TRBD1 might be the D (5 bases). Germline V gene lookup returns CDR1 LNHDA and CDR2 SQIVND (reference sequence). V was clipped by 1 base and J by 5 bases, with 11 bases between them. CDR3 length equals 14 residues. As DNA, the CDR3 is TGTGCCAGTAGTATAGGGCGGGACCTATATGGCTACACCTTC. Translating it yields CASSIGRDLYGYTF.